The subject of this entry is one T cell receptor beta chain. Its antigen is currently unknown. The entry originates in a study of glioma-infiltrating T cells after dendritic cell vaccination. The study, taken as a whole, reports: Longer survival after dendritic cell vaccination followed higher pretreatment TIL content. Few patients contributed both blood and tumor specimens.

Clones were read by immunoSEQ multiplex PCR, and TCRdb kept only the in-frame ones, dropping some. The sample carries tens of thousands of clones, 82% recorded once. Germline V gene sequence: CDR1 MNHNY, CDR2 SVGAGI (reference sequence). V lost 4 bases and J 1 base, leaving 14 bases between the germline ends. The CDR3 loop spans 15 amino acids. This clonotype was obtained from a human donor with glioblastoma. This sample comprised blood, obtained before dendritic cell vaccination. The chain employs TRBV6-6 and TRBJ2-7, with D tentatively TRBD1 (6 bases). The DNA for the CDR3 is TGTGCCAGCAGTTTCGGCAGCGGACAGTCCTACGAGCAGTACTTC. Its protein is CASSFGSGQSYEQYF.